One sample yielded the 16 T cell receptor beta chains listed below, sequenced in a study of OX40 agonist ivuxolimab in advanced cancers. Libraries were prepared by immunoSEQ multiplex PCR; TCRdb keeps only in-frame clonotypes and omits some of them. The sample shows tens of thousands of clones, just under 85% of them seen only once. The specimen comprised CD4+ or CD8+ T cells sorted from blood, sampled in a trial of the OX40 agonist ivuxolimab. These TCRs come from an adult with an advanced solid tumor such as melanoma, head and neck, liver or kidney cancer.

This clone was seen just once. The CDR3 nucleotides are TGTGCCTGGAGTGTATGGGACAGGGATAGTCGCTACACCTTC. Amino acid sequence: CAWSVWDRDSRYTF. This chain links TRBV30 with TRBJ1-2; 9 bases are shared with TRBD1. The length of the CDR3 is 14 residues. V was pared by 0 bases and J by 9 bases, with 8 bases of the junction left unmatched. CDR1 and CDR2 from the germline V gene are GTSNPN and SVGIG (reference sequence).

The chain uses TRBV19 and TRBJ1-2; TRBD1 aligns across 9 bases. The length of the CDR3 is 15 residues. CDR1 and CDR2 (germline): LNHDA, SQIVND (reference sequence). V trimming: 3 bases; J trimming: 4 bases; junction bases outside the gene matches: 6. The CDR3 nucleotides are TGTGCCAGTAGTATCGCCGGGACAGGGAGCTATGGCTACACCTTC. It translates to CASSIAGTGSYGYTF.

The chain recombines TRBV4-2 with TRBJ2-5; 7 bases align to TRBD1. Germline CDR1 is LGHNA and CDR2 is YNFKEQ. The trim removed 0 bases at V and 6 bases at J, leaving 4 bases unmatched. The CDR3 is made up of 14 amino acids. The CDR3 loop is CASSQDAQGQTQYF. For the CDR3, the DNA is TGTGCCAGCAGCCAAGACGCACAGGGGCAGACCCAGTACTTC.

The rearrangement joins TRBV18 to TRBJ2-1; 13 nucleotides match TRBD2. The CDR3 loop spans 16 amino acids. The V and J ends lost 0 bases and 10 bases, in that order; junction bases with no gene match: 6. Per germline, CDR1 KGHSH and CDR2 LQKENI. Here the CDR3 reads CASSPPGTSGIGEQFF. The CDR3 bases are TGTGCCAGCTCACCACCCGGGACTAGCGGGATCGGGGAGCAGTTCTTC.

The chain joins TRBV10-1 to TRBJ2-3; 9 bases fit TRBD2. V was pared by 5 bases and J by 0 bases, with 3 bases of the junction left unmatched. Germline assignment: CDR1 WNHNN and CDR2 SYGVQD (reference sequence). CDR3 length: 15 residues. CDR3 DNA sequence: TGCGCCAGCAGTATGCTAGCGGGGAGCACAGATACGCAGTATTTT. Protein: CASSMLAGSTDTQYF.

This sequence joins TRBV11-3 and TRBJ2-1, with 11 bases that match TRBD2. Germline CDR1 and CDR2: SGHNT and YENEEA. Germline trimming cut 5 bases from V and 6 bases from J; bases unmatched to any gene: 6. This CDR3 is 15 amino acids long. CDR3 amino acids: CASSLLAGVVNEQFF. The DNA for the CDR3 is TGTGCCAGCAGCCTACTAGCGGGAGTGGTCAATGAGCAGTTCTTC.

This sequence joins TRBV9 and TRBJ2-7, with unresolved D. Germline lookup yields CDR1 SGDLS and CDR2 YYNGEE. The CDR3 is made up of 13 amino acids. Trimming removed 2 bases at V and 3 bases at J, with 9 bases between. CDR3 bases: TGTGCCAGCAGCGTCTTGGTTGGCTACGAGCAGTACTTC. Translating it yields CASSVLVGYEQYF.

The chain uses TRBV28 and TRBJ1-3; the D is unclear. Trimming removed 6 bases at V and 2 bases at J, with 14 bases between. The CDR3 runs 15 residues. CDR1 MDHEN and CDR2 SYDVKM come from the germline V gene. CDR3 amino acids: CASSHGRAAGNTIYF. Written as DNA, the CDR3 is TGTGCCAGCAGCCACGGACGGGCCGCTGGAAACACCATATATTTT. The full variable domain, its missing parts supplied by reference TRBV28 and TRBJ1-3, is DVKVTQSSRYLVKRTGEKVFLECVQDMDHENMFWYRQDPGLGLRLIYFSYDVKMKEKGDIPEGYSVSREKKERFSLILESASTNQTSMYLCASSHGRAAGNTIYFGEGSWLTVV.

CDR3 in amino acids: CASTGGATDTQYF. CDR3 DNA: TGTGCCAGCACCGGTGGAGCGACAGATACGCAGTATTTT. V usage is TRBV2 and J usage is TRBJ2-3; no reliable D call. Trimming removed 7 bases from V and 3 bases from J, with 11 bases in between. Germline V gene sequence: CDR1 SNHLY, CDR2 FYNNEI. The CDR3 contains 13 residues.

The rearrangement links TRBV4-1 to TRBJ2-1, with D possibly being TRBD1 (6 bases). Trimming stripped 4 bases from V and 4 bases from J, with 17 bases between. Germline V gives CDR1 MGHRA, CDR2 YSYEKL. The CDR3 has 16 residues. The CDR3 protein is CASSPNSAGAYNEQFF. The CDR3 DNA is TGCGCCAGCAGCCCTAACTCGGCAGGGGCGTACAATGAGCAGTTCTTC.

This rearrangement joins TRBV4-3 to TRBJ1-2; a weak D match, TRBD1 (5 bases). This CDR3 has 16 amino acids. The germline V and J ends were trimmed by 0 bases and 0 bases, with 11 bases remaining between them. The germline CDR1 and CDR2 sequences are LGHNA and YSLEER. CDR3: CASSQDGAGANYGYTF. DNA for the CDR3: TGCGCCAGCAGCCAAGATGGGGCAGGAGCTAACTATGGCTACACCTTC.

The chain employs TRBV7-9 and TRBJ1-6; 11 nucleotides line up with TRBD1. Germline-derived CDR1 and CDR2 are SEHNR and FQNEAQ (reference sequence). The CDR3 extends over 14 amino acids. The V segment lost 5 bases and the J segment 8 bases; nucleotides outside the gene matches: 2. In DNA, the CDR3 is TGTGCCAGCAGCCCGGGACAGGGGGATTCACCCCTCCACTTT. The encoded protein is CASSPGQGDSPLHF.

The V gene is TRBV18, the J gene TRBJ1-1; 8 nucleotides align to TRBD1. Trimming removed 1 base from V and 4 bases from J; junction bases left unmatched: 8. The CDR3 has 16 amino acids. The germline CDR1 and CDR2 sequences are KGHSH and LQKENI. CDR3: CASSPLDRGGGTEAFF. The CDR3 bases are TGTGCCAGCTCACCACTTGACAGGGGAGGGGGCACTGAAGCTTTCTTT.

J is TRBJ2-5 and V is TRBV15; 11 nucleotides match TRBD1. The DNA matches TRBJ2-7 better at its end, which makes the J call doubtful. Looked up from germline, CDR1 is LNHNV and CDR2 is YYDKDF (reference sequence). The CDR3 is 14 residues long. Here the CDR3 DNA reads TGTGCCACCAGCTTCGGGACAGGGGGTTACGAGCAGTACTTC. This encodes CATSFGTGGYEQYF.

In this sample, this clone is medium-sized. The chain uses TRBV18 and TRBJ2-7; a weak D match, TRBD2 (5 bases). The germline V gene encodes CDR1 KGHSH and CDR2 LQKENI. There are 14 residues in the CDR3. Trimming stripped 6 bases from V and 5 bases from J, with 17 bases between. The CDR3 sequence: CASSPGMGNDEQYF. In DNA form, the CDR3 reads TGTGCCAGCTCGCCGGGAATGGGCAACGACGAGCAGTACTTC.

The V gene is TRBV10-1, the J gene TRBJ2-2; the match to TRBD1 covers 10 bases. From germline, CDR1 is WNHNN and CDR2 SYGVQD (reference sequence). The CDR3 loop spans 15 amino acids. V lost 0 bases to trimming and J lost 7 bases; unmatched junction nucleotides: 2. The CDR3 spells CASSESGTGVGELFF. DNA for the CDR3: TGCGCCAGCAGTGAGTCCGGGACAGGGGTCGGGGAGCTGTTTTTT.